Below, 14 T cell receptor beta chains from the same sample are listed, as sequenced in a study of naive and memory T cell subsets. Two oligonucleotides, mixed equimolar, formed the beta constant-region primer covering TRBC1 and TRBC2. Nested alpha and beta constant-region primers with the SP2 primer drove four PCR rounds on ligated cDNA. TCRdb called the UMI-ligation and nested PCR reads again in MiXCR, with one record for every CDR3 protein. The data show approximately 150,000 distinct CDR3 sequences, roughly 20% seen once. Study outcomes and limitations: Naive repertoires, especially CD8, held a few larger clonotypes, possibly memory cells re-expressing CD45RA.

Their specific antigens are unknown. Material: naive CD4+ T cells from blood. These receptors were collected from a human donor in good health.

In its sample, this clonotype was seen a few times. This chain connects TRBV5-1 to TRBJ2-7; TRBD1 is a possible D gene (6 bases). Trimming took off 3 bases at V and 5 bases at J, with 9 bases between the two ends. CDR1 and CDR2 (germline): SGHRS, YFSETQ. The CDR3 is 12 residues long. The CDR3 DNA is TGCGCCAGCAGCTCTCCAGGGGACGAGCAGTACTTC. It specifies CASSSPGDEQYF.

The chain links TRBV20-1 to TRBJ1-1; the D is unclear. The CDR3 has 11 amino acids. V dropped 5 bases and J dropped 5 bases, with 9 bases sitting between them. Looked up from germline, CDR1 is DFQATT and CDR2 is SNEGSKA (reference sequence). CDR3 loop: CSAVSRTEAFF. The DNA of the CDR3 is TGCAGTGCTGTGAGTAGGACTGAAGCTTTCTTT.

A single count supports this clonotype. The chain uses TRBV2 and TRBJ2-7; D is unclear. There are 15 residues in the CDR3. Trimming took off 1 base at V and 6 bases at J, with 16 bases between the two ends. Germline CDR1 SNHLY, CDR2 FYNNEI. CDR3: CASSEVGGIQGEQYF. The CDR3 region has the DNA TGTGCCAGCAGTGAAGTTGGCGGTATACAAGGCGAGCAGTACTTC.

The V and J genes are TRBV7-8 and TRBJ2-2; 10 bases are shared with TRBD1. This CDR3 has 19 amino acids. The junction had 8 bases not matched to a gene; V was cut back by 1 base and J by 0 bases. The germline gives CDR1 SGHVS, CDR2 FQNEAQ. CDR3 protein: CASSLVPRDRGSNTGELFF. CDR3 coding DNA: TGTGCCAGCAGCTTAGTGCCCCGGGACAGGGGTTCGAACACCGGGGAGCTGTTTTTT.

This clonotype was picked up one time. CDR3 coding DNA: TGCAGCGCCTTACAGAGCACAGATACGCAGTATTTT. Protein sequence: CSALQSTDTQYF. This chain links TRBV29-1 with TRBJ2-3, with D uncertain. V shed 7 bases and J shed 0 bases, with 8 bases lying between them. Germline V gives CDR1 SQVTM, CDR2 ANQGSEA. This CDR3 spans 12 amino acids.

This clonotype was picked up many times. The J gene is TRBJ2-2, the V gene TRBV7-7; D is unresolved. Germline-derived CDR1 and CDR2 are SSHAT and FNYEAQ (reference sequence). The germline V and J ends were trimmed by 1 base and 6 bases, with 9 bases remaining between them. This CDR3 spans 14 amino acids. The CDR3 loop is CASSLDLWAGELFF. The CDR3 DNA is TGTGCCAGCAGCTTAGACTTGTGGGCCGGGGAGCTGTTTTTT.

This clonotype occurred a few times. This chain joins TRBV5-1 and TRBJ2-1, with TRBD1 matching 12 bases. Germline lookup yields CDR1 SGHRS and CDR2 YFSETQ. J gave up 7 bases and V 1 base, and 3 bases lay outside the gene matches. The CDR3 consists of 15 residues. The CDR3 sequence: CASSLWGQGANEQFF. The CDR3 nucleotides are TGCGCCAGCAGCTTGTGGGGACAGGGGGCAAATGAGCAGTTCTTC.

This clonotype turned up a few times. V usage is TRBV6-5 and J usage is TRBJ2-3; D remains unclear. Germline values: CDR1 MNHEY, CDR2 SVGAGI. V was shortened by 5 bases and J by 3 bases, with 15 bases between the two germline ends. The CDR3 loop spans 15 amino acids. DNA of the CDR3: TGTGCCAGCAGTGGCCTGTGGGAAGGGACAGATACGCAGTATTTT. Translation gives CASSGLWEGTDTQYF.

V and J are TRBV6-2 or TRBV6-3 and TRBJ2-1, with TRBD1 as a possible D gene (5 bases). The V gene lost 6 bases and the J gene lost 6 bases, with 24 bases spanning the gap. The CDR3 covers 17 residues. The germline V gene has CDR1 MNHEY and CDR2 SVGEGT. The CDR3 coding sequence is TGTGCCAGCAGCCGAATCCAAGGTTATAGGGGTACCAATGAGCAGTTCTTC. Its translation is CASSRIQGYRGTNEQFF.

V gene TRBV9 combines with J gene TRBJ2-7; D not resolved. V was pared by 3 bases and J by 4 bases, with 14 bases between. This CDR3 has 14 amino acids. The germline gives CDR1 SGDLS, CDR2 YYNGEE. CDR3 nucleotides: TGTGCCAGCAGCGCCCTCCCTTATGAGTACGAGCAGTACTTC. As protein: CASSALPYEYEQYF. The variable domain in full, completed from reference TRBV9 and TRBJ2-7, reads DSGVTQTPKHLITATGQRVTLRCSPRSGDLSVYWYQQSLDQGLQFLIQYYNGEERAKGNILERFSAQQFPDLHSELNLSSLELGDSALYFCASSALPYEYEQYFGPGTRLTVT.

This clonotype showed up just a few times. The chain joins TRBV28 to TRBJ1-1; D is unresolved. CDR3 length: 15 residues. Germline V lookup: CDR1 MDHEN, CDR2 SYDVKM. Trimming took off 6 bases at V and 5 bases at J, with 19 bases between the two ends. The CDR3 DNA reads TGTGCCAGCAGCCCGCCCTGGGGTGGTGGGACTGAAGCTTTCTTT. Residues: CASSPPWGGGTEAFF.

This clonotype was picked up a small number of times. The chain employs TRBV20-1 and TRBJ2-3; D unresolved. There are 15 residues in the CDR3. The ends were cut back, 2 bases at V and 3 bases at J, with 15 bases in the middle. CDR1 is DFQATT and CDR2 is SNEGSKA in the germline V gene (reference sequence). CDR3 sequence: CSARSVDLGTDTQYF. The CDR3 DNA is TGCAGTGCTAGATCCGTGGATTTAGGGACAGATACGCAGTATTTT.

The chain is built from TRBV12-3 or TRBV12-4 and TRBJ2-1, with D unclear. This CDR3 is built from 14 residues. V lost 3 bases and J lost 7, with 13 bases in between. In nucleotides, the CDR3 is TGTGCCAGCAGTTTGGTACAACGTCGGAATGAGCAGTTCTTC. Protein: CASSLVQRRNEQFF.

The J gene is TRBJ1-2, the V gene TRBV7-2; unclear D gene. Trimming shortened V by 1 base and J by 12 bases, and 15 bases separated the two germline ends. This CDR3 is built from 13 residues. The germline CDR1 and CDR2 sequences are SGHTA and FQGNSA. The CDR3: CASSLGLLGLNTF. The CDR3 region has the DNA TGTGCCAGCAGCTTAGGGCTTTTAGGACTGAACACCTTC. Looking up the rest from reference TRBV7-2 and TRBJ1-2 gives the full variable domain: GAGVSQSPSNKVTEKGKDVELRCDPISGHTALYWYRQSLGQGLEFLIYFQGNSAPDKSGLPSDRFSAERTGGSVSTLTIQRTQQEDSAVYLCASSLGLLGLNTFGSGTRLTVV.